A selection of T cell receptor delta chains follows, all from one sample in a study of γδ T cells in repeated Plasmodium falciparum infection. TCRdb re-called the multiplex PCR reads through CATT. The profile shows over 45,000 delta-chain clones, 1.6% of them singletons. Input material: gamma-delta T cells from blood. These receptors were obtained from a pool of human donors (malaria-infected and uninfected, not separated). CDR3s include the opening cysteine and the closing phenylalanine or tryptophan. D genes are given only for firm matches. The size entry gives once, few or many counts, or a class when the clone is expanded.

clone_size: many
d_call: .
v_call: TRDV1
j_call: TRDJ4
cdr3_aa: CALGELTPTDAPRPLIF
cdr3_nt: TGTGCTCTTGGGGAACTCACCCCTACAGACGCCCCCAGACCCCTGATCTTT

clone_size: medium-sized
d_call: .
v_call: TRDV1
j_call: TRDJ1
cdr3_aa: CALGEDISGIPPYTDKLIF
cdr3_nt: TGTGCTCTTGGGGAAGATATCTCCGGGATTCCCCCGTACACCGATAAACTCATCTTT

clone_size: many
d_call: TRDD3
v_call: TRDV1
j_call: TRDJ1
cdr3_aa: CALGELRSPLLGDPRKLIF
cdr3_nt: TGTGCTCTTGGGGAACTCAGGTCTCCCTTACTGGGGGATCCCCGTAAACTCATCTTT

clone_size: many
d_call: TRDD3
v_call: TRDV1
j_call: TRDJ1
cdr3_aa: CALGERDTSGILTPDGVNTDKLIF
cdr3_nt: TGTGCTCTTGGGGAACGGGATACAAGCGGGATACTAACCCCCGATGGAGTTAACACCGATAAACTCATCTTT

clone_size: many
d_call: .
v_call: TRDV1
j_call: TRDJ1
cdr3_aa: CALGERTRKLIF
cdr3_nt: TGTGCTCTTGGGGAGCGTACCCGCAAACTCATCTTT

clone_size: many
d_call: .
v_call: TRDV1
j_call: TRDJ1
cdr3_aa: CALGEPSTNKFKLIF
cdr3_nt: TGTGCTCTTGGGGAGCCCTCGACCAATAAATTTAAACTCATCTTT

clone_size: many
d_call: TRDD3
v_call: TRDV2
j_call: TRDJ1
cdr3_aa: CACLPLGDEGYTDKLIF
cdr3_nt: TGTGCCTGTCTACCGCTGGGGGACGAGGGGTACACCGATAAACTCATCTTT

clone_size: many
d_call: .
v_call: TRDV1
j_call: TRDJ1
cdr3_aa: CALGELPSGGITIKYTDKLIF
cdr3_nt: TGTGCTCTTGGGGAACTTCCCAGCGGGGGAATTACCATCAAGTACACCGATAAACTCATCTTT

clone_size: medium-sized
d_call: .
v_call: TRDV1
j_call: TRDJ1
cdr3_aa: CALGERPGSAHHVTDKLIF
cdr3_nt: TGTGCTCTTGGGGAACGGCCTGGGTCGGCCCACCATGTAACCGATAAACTCATCTTT

clone_size: many
d_call: TRDD3
v_call: TRDV1
j_call: TRDJ2
cdr3_aa: CALGELPGLGDTRGAAQLFF
cdr3_nt: TGTGCTCTTGGGGAACTACCCGGGCTGGGGGATACGCGCGGGGCAGCACAACTCTTCTTT

clone_size: many
d_call: TRDD3
v_call: TRDV1
j_call: TRDJ1
cdr3_aa: CALGDDSPPSWGIWVTDKLIF
cdr3_nt: TGTGCTCTTGGGGATGATTCTCCCCCTAGCTGGGGGATTTGGGTTACCGATAAACTCATCTTT

clone_size: medium-sized
d_call: .
v_call: TRDV3
j_call: TRDJ1
cdr3_aa: CAFFVPCYTDKLIF
cdr3_nt: TGTGCCTTTTTTGTTCCGTGTTACACCGATAAACTCATCTTT

clone_size: many
d_call: TRDD3
v_call: TRDV1
j_call: TRDJ1
cdr3_aa: CALGEPGRFTGGFYTDKLIF
cdr3_nt: TGTGCTCTTGGGGAACCAGGGCGCTTTACTGGGGGATTCTACACCGATAAACTCATCTTT

clone_size: medium-sized
d_call: .
v_call: TRDV2
j_call: TRDJ3
cdr3_aa: CACDTVTPGARDTRQMFF
cdr3_nt: TGTGCCTGTGACACCGTCACGCCAGGGGCCAGGGACACCCGACAGATGTTTTTC

clone_size: many
d_call: TRDD3
v_call: TRDV1
j_call: TRDJ1
cdr3_aa: CALGEHPSYRTSTGGYASSTDKLIF
cdr3_nt: TGTGCTCTTGGGGAACACCCTTCCTACAGGACTTCTACTGGGGGATACGCCTCCTCCACCGATAAACTCATCTTT

clone_size: many
d_call: .
v_call: TRDV1
j_call: TRDJ2
cdr3_aa: CALGTSLSALTAQLFF
cdr3_nt: TGTGCTCTTGGGACTTCCTTATCCGCTTTGACAGCACAACTCTTCTTT